The rows below give T cell receptor beta chains drawn from one sample of a study of Ad26.COV2.S vaccination and SARS-CoV-2 variants. Libraries were prepared by immunoSEQ multiplex PCR; TCRdb keeps only in-frame clonotypes and omits some of them. The table includes about 680,000 clones, more than 70% detected once. The sample was peripheral blood, taken in a trial of Ad26.COV2.S vaccine versus placebo. Receptors were obtained from a person between 18 and 60 years old who received the Ad26.COV2.S COVID-19 vaccine or a placebo. CDR3s include the opening cysteine and the closing phenylalanine or tryptophan. The D gene is left open where the match is weak.

TRBV11-2 | TRBD1 | CASSLGAGTGLTEQYF
TRBV5-6 | - | CASSLGAQEQYF
TRBV7-9 | TRBD1 | CASSLRQGLETQYF
TRBV5-1 | TRBD2 | CASSRTAGTSEGEQFF
TRBV5-6 | - | CASSLEGSPLHF
TRBV11-2 | - | CASSTRGEKLFF
TRBV6-2/TRBV6-3 | - | CASSYGEVSTDTQYF
TRBV7-2 | TRBD2 | CASSLGPLAGGPGELFF
TRBV6-5 | - | CASSYSRGVNTEAFF
TRBV6-4 | - | CASSDSTAGNTGELFF
TRBV12-3/TRBV12-4 | - | CASSFRVVREAFF
TRBV18 | - | CASSPGGSSYEQYF
TRBV12-3/TRBV12-4 | - | CASSLSGYNEQFF
TRBV7-9 | TRBD1 | CASSFLFGFDRDTEAFF
TRBV6-6 | - | CASSYGGNTIYF
TRBV19 | - | CASSSSGEGNQPQHF
TRBV30 | - | CAWITVNTEAFF
TRBV7-2 | - | CASSLAPGDYGYTF
TRBV4-2 | - | CASSQDPPGGLNSPLHF
TRBV5-5 | TRBD2 | CASSSGTSGGALEQFF
TRBV30 | - | CAWRNDRTGGNTIYF
TRBV3-1/TRBV3-2 | - | CASSSNTEAFF